Each of the 31 T cell receptor beta chains below was sequenced from the same sample in a study of OX40 agonist ivuxolimab in advanced cancers. The repertoire was sequenced with immunoSEQ multiplex PCR; TCRdb's copy has only in-frame clones and lacks some. The table lists around 70,000 clones, about four fifths of them singletons. Sequenced here: CD4+ or CD8+ T cells sorted from blood, sampled in a trial of the OX40 agonist ivuxolimab. These receptors were taken from an adult with an advanced solid tumor such as melanoma, head and neck, liver or kidney cancer.

The chain uses TRBV28 and TRBJ2-5, with 8 nucleotides matching TRBD1. V was pared by 4 bases and J by 3 bases, with 4 bases of the junction left unmatched. The CDR3 covers 14 residues. CDR1 is MDHEN, CDR2 SYDVKM, per germline. CDR3 region: CASSSLTGEETQYF. CDR3 bases: TGTGCCAGCAGTTCTTTGACAGGGGAAGAGACCCAGTACTTC. The full variable domain, completed using reference TRBV28 and TRBJ2-5, is DVKVTQSSRYLVKRTGEKVFLECVQDMDHENMFWYRQDPGLGLRLIYFSYDVKMKEKGDIPEGYSVSREKKERFSLILESASTNQTSMYLCASSSLTGEETQYFGPGTRLLVL.

The rearrangement uses TRBV5-1 and TRBJ1-4, with D unresolved. Germline assignment: CDR1 SGHRS and CDR2 YFSETQ. CDR3 length: 15 residues. Trimming cost V 0 bases and J 0 bases, with 6 bases left between them. The CDR3 loop reads CASSLDRATNEKLFF. For the CDR3, the DNA is TGCGCCAGCAGCTTGGATCGTGCAACTAATGAAAAACTGTTTTTT.

V gene TRBV9 combines with J gene TRBJ2-7; no reliable D call. The V and J ends lost 0 bases and 6 bases respectively, with 10 bases between them. Germline V CDR1 and CDR2: SGDLS, YYNGEE. This CDR3 spans 13 amino acids. DNA of the CDR3: TGTGCCAGCAGCGTAGGCCCCACGGGCGAGCAGTACTTC. Protein: CASSVGPTGEQYF.

This chain connects TRBV28 to TRBJ1-2; 8 positions match TRBD1. Trimming took 6 bases from V and 5 from J; bases not matched to a gene: 11. Per germline, CDR1 MDHEN and CDR2 SYDVKM. This CDR3 contains 15 residues. The CDR3 loop reads CASRPGTGATYGYTF. CDR3 coding DNA: TGTGCCAGCAGACCAGGGACAGGAGCTACGTATGGCTACACCTTC.

This clone was found a few times. This chain joins TRBV2 and TRBJ1-2; 8 nucleotides match TRBD1. This CDR3 is 12 amino acids long. Trimming took 6 bases from V and 8 from J; bases not matched to a gene: 5. The V gene's germline CDR1 is SNHLY and CDR2 FYNNEI. The CDR3 region has the DNA TGTGCCAGCAGAGGACAGGGCCAAGGCTACACCTTC. Its protein is CASRGQGQGYTF.

This clone came up once. J is TRBJ1-5 and V is TRBV4-1, with D possibly matching TRBD1 (5 bases). V lost 4 bases and J 5 bases, leaving 15 bases between the germline ends. The CDR3 is 15 amino acids. Germline V gene sequence: CDR1 MGHRA, CDR2 YSYEKL. Written as DNA, the CDR3 is TGCGCCAGCAGCCTTACGGGGGGGTTTCATCAGCCCCAGCATTTT. Residues: CASSLTGGFHQPQHF.

In this sample, this clone turned up once. CDR3 sequence: CASIFQGQLPYNEQFF. CDR3 in DNA: TGTGCCAGCATCTTCCAGGGACAGCTTCCCTACAATGAGCAGTTCTTC. The chain is built from TRBV6-6 and TRBJ2-1; 7 bases match TRBD1. Germline V gives CDR1 MNHNY, CDR2 SVGAGI (reference sequence). V gave up 7 bases and J gave up 2 bases; unmatched junction bases: 11. The CDR3 sequence is 16 residues long.

The chain couples TRBV5-1 to TRBJ2-1; D is unresolved. The germline CDR1 and CDR2 sequences are SGHRS and YFSETQ. This CDR3 has 15 residues. V was cut by 0 bases and J by 1 base, with 8 bases left in between. The CDR3 here is CASSLATQSYNEQFF. CDR3 coding DNA: TGCGCCAGCAGCTTGGCTACACAGTCCTACAATGAGCAGTTCTTC. Supplemented by reference TRBV5-1 and TRBJ2-1, the full variable domain reads KAGVTQTPRYLIKTRGQQVTLSCSPISGHRSVSWYQQTPGQGLQFLFEYFSETQRNKGNFPGRFSGRQFSNSRSEMNVSTLELGDSALYLCASSLATQSYNEQFFGPGTRLTVL.

This clone has just one count. The gene calls are TRBV6-5 and TRBJ1-2, with 7 positions matching TRBD1. The V segment lost 6 bases and the J segment 2 bases; nucleotides outside the gene matches: 3. The length of the CDR3 is 13 residues. CDR1 and CDR2 from the germline V gene are MNHEY and SVGAGI. CDR3 sequence (DNA): TGTGCCAGCAGCCAGGGACAGAACTATGGCTACACCTTC. Amino acids: CASSQGQNYGYTF.

J is TRBJ2-5 and V is TRBV2; weak D call: TRBD1 (5 bases). Trimming took off 11 bases at V and 2 bases at J, with 15 bases between the two ends. This CDR3 is 13 amino acids long. Per germline, CDR1 SNHLY and CDR2 FYNNEI. The CDR3 DNA reads as TGTGCCCTGCAAGGATACAGGCAAGAGACCCAGTACTTC. Its translation: CALQGYRQETQYF.

The genes are TRBV13 and TRBJ1-5; D is unclear. With 6 bases removed from V and 5 bases from J, the gap between germline ends came to 8 bases. Per germline, CDR1 PRHDT and CDR2 FYEKMQ (reference sequence). The CDR3 runs 12 residues. The CDR3 region has the DNA TGTGCCAGCAGTCAAAACCATCAGCCCCAGCATTTT. It encodes CASSQNHQPQHF.

V is TRBV4-1 and J is TRBJ2-3, with D uncertain. CDR1 MGHRA and CDR2 YSYEKL come from the germline V gene. Deletions cut 6 bases from V and 1 base from J, with 11 bases between. The CDR3 sequence is 14 residues long. The CDR3 spells CASSYKERTDTQYF. As DNA, the CDR3 is TGCGCCAGCAGTTATAAAGAGCGCACAGATACGCAGTATTTT.

The rearrangement joins TRBV18 to TRBJ2-7, with 7 nucleotides matching TRBD2. Germline V lookup: CDR1 KGHSH, CDR2 LQKENI. J was trimmed by 5 bases and V by 4 bases; bases with no gene match: 5. The CDR3 contains 13 residues. Here the CDR3 reads CASSRRGGHEQYF. The CDR3 DNA is TGTGCCAGCTCACGACGGGGAGGGCACGAGCAGTACTTC.

The genes are TRBV27 and TRBJ1-1; D might be TRBD1 (6 bases). This CDR3 comprises 14 residues. CDR1 MNHEY and CDR2 SMNVEV come from the germline V gene (reference sequence). Trimming pared 5 bases from V and 1 base from J, leaving 11 bases between. CDR3 nucleotides: TGTGCCAGCAGTGAACTGACAGGGAACACTGAAGCTTTCTTT. Translating gives CASSELTGNTEAFF.

This clone has a single count. V gene TRBV5-1 combines with J gene TRBJ2-1; TRBD2 matches 11 bases. After removal of 5 bases from V and 10 bases from J, the junction contained 5 bases not matched to a gene. CDR3 length: 13 residues. Germline CDR1 is SGHRS and CDR2 is YFSETQ. CDR3 sequence (DNA): TGCGCCAGCAGTACTAGCGGGAGAAACGAGCAGTTCTTC. Translating it yields CASSTSGRNEQFF.

V usage is TRBV7-2 and J usage is TRBJ2-5; 8 bases agree with TRBD1. CDR1 and CDR2 from the germline V gene are SGHTA and FQGNSA. Unmatched junction bases numbered 6, after V lost 1 base and J lost 5 bases. This CDR3 spans 15 amino acids. The CDR3 loop reads CASSLVAGGGETQYF. The DNA for the CDR3 is TGTGCCAGCAGCTTAGTGGCAGGGGGCGGGGAGACCCAGTACTTC.

This chain links TRBV9 with TRBJ2-4; D may match TRBD1 or TRBD2 (7 bases each). The CDR3 totals 13 residues. Trimming removed 2 bases from V and 8 bases from J, with 11 bases in between. The V gene's germline CDR1 is SGDLS and CDR2 YYNGEE. The CDR3 sequence is CASSVQGGYIQYF. In DNA form, the CDR3 reads TGTGCCAGCAGCGTCCAGGGGGGGTACATTCAGTACTTC. Full variable domain (remainder filled in from reference TRBV9 and TRBJ2-4): DSGVTQTPKHLITATGQRVTLRCSPRSGDLSVYWYQQSLDQGLQFLIQYYNGEERAKGNILERFSAQQFPDLHSELNLSSLELGDSALYFCASSVQGGYIQYFGAGTRLSVL.

The gene calls are TRBV29-1 and TRBJ2-5; 9 bases line up with TRBD2. Germline assignment: CDR1 SQVTM and CDR2 ANQGSEA. V was clipped by 1 base and J by 13 bases; unmatched bases: 7. The CDR3 sequence is 12 residues long. The CDR3 loop reads CSVEGTSGPLYF. CDR3 coding DNA: TGCAGCGTTGAAGGCACTAGCGGGCCGTTGTACTTC.

J is TRBJ1-5 and V is TRBV6-6, with D maybe TRBD1 (5 bases). The CDR3 sequence is 13 residues long. The germline gives CDR1 MNHNY, CDR2 SVGAGI (reference sequence). V was pared by 7 bases and J by 7 bases, with 14 bases between. The CDR3 sequence is CASIRGIGQPQHF. The CDR3 DNA is TGTGCCAGCATAAGGGGCATCGGGCAGCCCCAGCATTTT.

The chain uses TRBV4-2 and TRBJ2-1; 9 bases align to TRBD2. This CDR3 comprises 16 residues. V lost 0 bases to trimming and J lost 9 bases; unmatched junction nucleotides: 9. The V gene's germline CDR1 is LGHNA and CDR2 YNFKEQ. This chain's CDR3 is CASSQDGRTSVPEQFF. Written as DNA, the CDR3 is TGTGCCAGCAGCCAAGATGGGAGGACTAGCGTACCTGAGCAGTTCTTC.

V is TRBV7-2 and J is TRBJ2-7; D may be TRBD1 (6 bases). The CDR3 sequence is 16 residues long. The V gene lost 4 bases and the J gene lost 2 bases, with 18 bases spanning the gap. Germline CDR1 is SGHTA and CDR2 is FQGNSA. The CDR3 coding sequence is TGTGCCAGCAGCTCCGATGGGGGCGCCTACGCCTACGAGCAGTACTTC. Encoded protein: CASSSDGGAYAYEQYF.

This sequence joins TRBV6-5 and TRBJ1-1; no firm D call. Germline V gives CDR1 MNHEY, CDR2 SVGAGI. The V end lost 6 bases, the J end lost 1 base, and 12 bases lay between the germline ends. The CDR3 extends over 14 amino acids. This CDR3 reads CASSRDGGNTEAFF. In nucleotides, the CDR3 is TGTGCCAGCAGCCGAGATGGTGGGAACACTGAAGCTTTCTTT.

The rearrangement links TRBV2 to TRBJ2-6; the D gene is possibly TRBD1 (5 bases). The CDR3 runs 16 residues. Germline CDR1 and CDR2: SNHLY and FYNNEI. The V gene lost 1 base and the J gene lost 4 bases, with 11 bases spanning the gap. CDR3 loop: CASSEVGALGANVLTF. DNA for the CDR3: TGTGCCAGCAGTGAAGTTGGGGCGCTGGGGGCCAACGTCCTGACTTTC.

This clone was seen once. This chain links TRBV9 with TRBJ1-3; the D is unclear. V was clipped by 0 bases and J by 10 bases, with 11 bases between them. The CDR3 extends over 13 amino acids. Germline V gives CDR1 SGDLS, CDR2 YYNGEE. The CDR3 sequence: CASSVATGSTIYF. CDR3 coding DNA: TGTGCCAGCAGCGTAGCTACGGGGTCGACCATATATTTT.

The V call is TRBV9, the J call TRBJ2-1; no firm D call. Trimming left V 0 bases short and J 9 bases short, with 7 bases between. The CDR3 has 12 amino acids. The germline CDR1 and CDR2 sequences are SGDLS and YYNGEE. The DNA of the CDR3 is TGTGCCAGCAGCGTAGTGGTGGGTGAGCAGTTCTTC. It encodes CASSVVVGEQFF.

The chain carries TRBV2 and TRBJ2-5, with TRBD2 as a possible D gene (5 bases). CDR3 size: 15 residues. The V gene's germline CDR1 is SNHLY and CDR2 FYNNEI. Trimming took off 8 bases at V and 6 bases at J, with 22 bases between the two ends. Written as DNA, the CDR3 is TGTGCCAGCGACACGCCGGCGAGAGCGGTAAAGACCCAGTACTTC. Translation gives CASDTPARAVKTQYF.

This clone appeared a single time. The CDR3 DNA reads TGTGCCAGCAGTGTGGTAGTAAGGAATCAGCCCCAGCATTTT. This encodes CASSVVVRNQPQHF. The chain links TRBV6-1 to TRBJ1-5; D unresolved. This CDR3 contains 14 residues. From germline, CDR1 is MNHNS and CDR2 SASEGT. The germline V and J ends were trimmed by 4 bases and 4 bases, with 11 bases remaining between them.

The chain links TRBV30 to TRBJ2-7; the D is unclear. The CDR3 contains 11 residues. V lost 0 bases, J lost 3 bases, and 3 bases lay in between. Looked up from germline, CDR1 is GTSNPN and CDR2 is SVGIG (reference sequence). The CDR3 is CAWSVSYEQYF. CDR3 nucleotides: TGTGCCTGGAGTGTAAGCTACGAGCAGTACTTC.

The J gene is TRBJ2-1, the V gene TRBV2; no clear D. This CDR3 spans 14 amino acids. Trimming removed 2 bases from V and 6 bases from J, with 11 bases in between. Germline V gene lookup returns CDR1 SNHLY and CDR2 FYNNEI. The CDR3, as DNA: TGTGCCAGCAGTGAAACACTCTCACCCAATGAGCAGTTCTTC. It encodes CASSETLSPNEQFF.

The chain is built from TRBV7-2 and TRBJ1-5, with 7 bases aligning to TRBD1. The germline CDR1 and CDR2 sequences are SGHTA and FQGNSA. V was clipped by 3 bases and J by 3 bases; unmatched bases: 5. The CDR3 is 15 residues long. The CDR3: CASSFSTGFNQPQHF. The CDR3 DNA follows: TGTGCCAGCAGCTTTTCGACAGGGTTCAATCAGCCCCAGCATTTT.

This clone was observed a single time. The V gene is TRBV30, the J gene TRBJ1-5; tentatively, D is TRBD1 (6 bases). CDR1 and CDR2 from the germline V gene are GTSNPN and SVGIG (reference sequence). V lost 0 bases to trimming and J lost 6 bases, with 12 bases between them. The CDR3 is 14 residues long. In DNA form, the CDR3 reads TGTGCCTGGAGTGTACGTGGGGGCGTTCAGCCCCAGCATTTT. As protein: CAWSVRGGVQPQHF.